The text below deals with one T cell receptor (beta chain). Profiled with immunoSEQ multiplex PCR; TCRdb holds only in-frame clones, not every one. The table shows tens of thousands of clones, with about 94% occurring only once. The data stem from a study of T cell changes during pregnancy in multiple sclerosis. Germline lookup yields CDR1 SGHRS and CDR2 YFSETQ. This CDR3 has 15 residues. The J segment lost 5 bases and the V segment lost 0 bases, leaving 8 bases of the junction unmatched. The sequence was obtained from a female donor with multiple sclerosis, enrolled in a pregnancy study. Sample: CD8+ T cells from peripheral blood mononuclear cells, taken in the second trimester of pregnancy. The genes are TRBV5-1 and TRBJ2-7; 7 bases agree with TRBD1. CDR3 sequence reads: CASSLGTGAVDEQYF. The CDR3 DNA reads TGCGCCAGCAGCTTGGGTACAGGGGCTGTGGACGAGCAGTACTTC.